This is a list of T cell receptor beta chains from one sample in a study of blood T cell repertoires in COVID-19. Sequenced by immunoSEQ multiplex PCR; TCRdb stores in-frame clones only, minus some. The sample includes a few hundred thousand clones, about 90% of them seen just once. Sequencing was carried out using peripheral blood. The receptors were sampled from a man aged 40-49 years with active or convalescent COVID-19. The CDR3 runs from the conserved cysteine through the conserved F or W. Fields, in order: D gene, J gene, V gene, clone size, CDR3 protein, CDR3 DNA. D genes are given only for firm matches. Clone size is stated in some rows and not others, as once, few, many or a class when expanded.

-,TRBJ1-1,TRBV19,-,CASSINTDTEAFF,TGTGCCAGTAGTATTAACACAGACACTGAAGCTTTCTTT
-,TRBJ1-6,TRBV10-1,-,CASSESRWGGFLHF,TGCGCCAGCAGTGAGTCGCGCTGGGGCGGCTTCCTCCACTTT
TRBD1,TRBJ1-1,TRBV5-1,once,CASSLGTGAEAFF,TGCGCCAGCAGCTTGGGGACAGGGGCTGAAGCTTTCTTT
-,TRBJ2-1,TRBV27,-,CASSPVPSYNEQFF,TGTGCCAGCAGCCCCGTCCCCTCCTACAATGAGCAGTTCTTC
TRBD1,TRBJ1-1,TRBV27,few,CASSLDRGGTEAFF,TGTGCCAGCAGTTTAGACAGGGGCGGCACTGAAGCTTTCTTT
-,TRBJ1-4,TRBV7-9,-,CASSPGGTLGKLFF,TGTGCCAGCAGCCCGGGTGGTACGTTGGGAAAACTGTTTTTT
TRBD2,TRBJ2-1,TRBV27,-,CASSLYSGGAWNEQFF,TGTGCCAGCAGTTTATATAGCGGGGGGGCTTGGAATGAGCAGTTCTTC
TRBD2,TRBJ2-2,TRBV9,-,CASSVAGGGTGELFF,TGTGCCAGCAGCGTAGCCGGGGGAGGGACCGGGGAGCTGTTTTTT
-,TRBJ1-4,TRBV21-1,-,CASRRQGRNEKLFF,TGTGCCAGCAGAAGACAGGGGAGGAATGAAAAACTGTTTTTT
-,TRBJ1-1,TRBV10-3,-,CAISESILGLQGTEAFF,TGTGCCATCAGTGAGTCGATTTTGGGCTTACAGGGCACTGAAGCTTTCTTT
TRBD1,TRBJ1-2,TRBV19,-,CASNPGQGVPLSYGYTF,TGTGCCAGTAACCCCGGACAGGGGGTCCCTCTCTCCTATGGCTACACCTTC
TRBD1,TRBJ1-4,TRBV29-1,-,CSAGGQGRTANEKLFF,TGCAGCGCAGGGGGACAGGGGCGTACAGCTAATGAAAAACTGTTTTTT
-,TRBJ1-2,TRBV4-1,-,CASSQAGINYGYTF,TGCGCCAGCAGCCAAGCCGGGATCAACTATGGCTACACCTTC
TRBD1,TRBJ2-2,TRBV5-1,-,CASSLNGQGNTGELFF,TGCGCCAGCAGCTTAAACGGACAGGGGAACACCGGGGAGCTGTTTTTT
-,TRBJ1-2,TRBV29-1,-,CSVDGGAQYGYTF,TGCAGCGTTGATGGGGGGGCTCAATATGGCTACACCTTC
TRBD1,TRBJ2-7,TRBV7-9,-,CASSPLEGQGTPPYEQYF,TGTGCCAGCAGCCCCTTAGAGGGACAGGGGACCCCTCCCTACGAGCAGTACTTC
-,TRBJ2-7,TRBV28,-,CASSSNRVYYEQYF,TGTGCCAGCAGTTCTAACAGGGTCTACTACGAGCAGTACTTC
-,TRBJ1-3,TRBV7-9,once,CASSLEGSGFSSGNTIYF,TGTGCCAGCAGCTTAGAGGGAAGCGGGTTCTCCTCTGGAAACACCATATATTTT
-,TRBJ2-6,TRBV27,-,CASSPYPGSGANVLTF,TGTGCCAGCAGTCCTTATCCAGGGTCGGGGGCCAACGTCCTGACTTTC
-,TRBJ1-1,TRBV28,-,CASSLKEEGNTEAFF,TGTGCCAGCAGTTTAAAGGAGGAGGGGAACACTGAAGCTTTCTTT
-,TRBJ1-3,TRBV9,-,CASSVDRLVNTIYF,TGTGCCAGCAGCGTAGACCGACTAGTAAACACCATATATTTT
TRBD1,TRBJ1-4,TRBV27,-,CASSSLRRGRQGAEKLFF,TGTGCCAGCAGTTCGTTGCGCCGAGGAAGACAGGGGGCAGAAAAACTGTTTTTT
-,TRBJ1-4,TRBV6-2/TRBV6-3,-,CASSYPGGANEKLFF,TGTGCCAGCAGTTACCCGGGGGGGGCTAATGAAAAACTGTTTTTT
TRBD1,TRBJ1-6,TRBV6-5,few,CASKGGLYNSPLHF,TGTGCCAGCAAAGGGGGCCTTTATAATTCACCCCTCCACTTT
TRBD2,TRBJ2-3,TRBV7-2,-,CASSLTASGGARDTQYF,TGTGCCAGCAGCTTAACGGCTAGCGGGGGGGCCAGGGATACGCAGTATTTT
TRBD1,TRBJ1-3,TRBV28,-,CASSSQGAGNTIYF,TGTGCCAGCAGTTCACAGGGGGCCGGAAACACCATATATTTT
TRBD1,TRBJ1-6,TRBV6-6,-,CASSIGTGGKSPLHF,TGTGCCAGCAGCATCGGGACAGGGGGCAAGTCACCCCTCCACTTT
-,TRBJ1-2,TRBV12-3/TRBV12-4,-,CASRGLGGYTF,TGTGCCAGCAGAGGCCTAGGAGGCTACACCTTC
TRBD1,TRBJ1-2,TRBV30,-,CAWGSGGMTRDYTF,TGTGCCTGGGGGTCAGGGGGAATGACCAGAGACTACACCTTC
-,TRBJ1-3,TRBV7-3,few,CASKSGASGNTIYF,TGTGCCAGCAAAAGTGGGGCTTCTGGAAACACCATATATTTT
TRBD1,TRBJ2-1,TRBV19,-,CATSKGAGSYNEQFF,TGTGCCACTTCGAAGGGGGCCGGCTCCTACAATGAGCAGTTCTTC
TRBD1,TRBJ2-7,TRBV28,-,CASSFRGQGSYEQYF,TGTGCCAGCAGTTTCAGAGGACAGGGGTCCTACGAGCAGTACTTC
TRBD1,TRBJ2-1,TRBV27,-,CASSLGRDRGVNEQFF,TGTGCCAGCAGTTTGGGACGGGACAGGGGAGTCAATGAGCAGTTCTTC
-,TRBJ1-2,TRBV2,once,CASSDEVESGYTF,TGTGCCAGCAGTGACGAGGTTGAGAGTGGCTACACCTTC
TRBD1,TRBJ1-1,TRBV18,-,CASSRGQGMNTEAFF,TGTGCCAGCTCACGAGGACAGGGGATGAACACTGAAGCTTTCTTT
TRBD1,TRBJ2-2,TRBV5-1,-,CASSLLEGATGELFF,TGCGCCAGCAGCTTGTTAGAGGGGGCGACCGGGGAGCTGTTTTTT
-,TRBJ1-4,TRBV6-1,-,CASSDPNRDIFF,TGTGCCAGCAGTGACCCCAACCGGGACATTTTTTTT
TRBD2,TRBJ2-7,TRBV9,few,CASSIGGGTYEQYF,TGTGCCAGCAGCATAGGCGGGGGTACCTACGAGCAGTACTTC
-,TRBJ1-1,TRBV6-2/TRBV6-3,-,CASSYSGVPEAFF,TGTGCCAGCAGTTACTCAGGGGTTCCTGAAGCTTTCTTT
-,TRBJ1-1,TRBV28,-,CASSLVRGRTEAFF,TGTGCCAGCAGTTTAGTACGCGGTAGGACTGAAGCTTTCTTT
-,TRBJ1-2,TRBV18,-,CASSPPPSGGYTF,TGTGCCAGCTCACCACCGCCTAGTGGCGGCTACACCTTC
-,TRBJ2-2,TRBV10-3,once,CAISDPRAAGELFF,TGTGCCATCAGTGATCCCAGGGCGGCCGGGGAGCTGTTTTTT
TRBD2,TRBJ2-1,TRBV19,-,CASSLAGGSSYNEQFF,TGTGCCAGTAGTCTTGCGGGAGGCAGCTCCTACAATGAGCAGTTCTTC
TRBD1,TRBJ2-7,TRBV28,-,CASSAHSPGGDEQYF,TGTGCCAGCAGTGCCCATTCGCCAGGGGGAGACGAGCAGTACTTC
TRBD1,TRBJ2-2,TRBV19,few,CASSPQGLTGELFF,TGTGCCAGTAGTCCACAGGGGTTGACCGGGGAGCTGTTTTTT
TRBD1,TRBJ2-1,TRBV2,-,CASSEAGGYYSEQFF,TGTGCCAGCAGTGAGGCAGGGGGTTACTACAGCGAGCAGTTCTTC
-,TRBJ2-7,TRBV7-5,-,CVRSLGTGGFREQYF,TGTGTCAGAAGCTTAGGGACAGGGGGCTTCAGAGAGCAGTACTTC
-,TRBJ1-1,TRBV4-1,few,CASSHVSARMNTEAFF,TGCGCCAGCAGCCACGTAAGTGCGAGAATGAACACTGAAGCTTTCTTT